The 20 T cell receptor beta chains given below trace back to one sample, sequenced in a study of breast tumors, draining lymph nodes, adjacent tissues. TCRdb recomputed calls from the multiplex PCR reads with MiXCR, one row per CDR3 protein. The data show about 180,000 distinct CDR3 sequences, with 30% to 35% seen just once and around 4.5% held by the top ten. Samples came from axillary lymph nodes draining the breast cancer. The sample comprised axillary lymph node tissue. Receptors originate from a female donor with breast cancer. Some clones in this sample may be carry-over from other donors' samples.

This clonotype was seen more than once but under ten times. V is TRBV6-5 and J is TRBJ2-7, with D possibly being TRBD2 (5 bases). Germline values: CDR1 MNHEY, CDR2 SVGAGI. This CDR3 contains 13 residues. The germline V and J ends were trimmed by 5 bases and 3 bases, with 11 bases remaining between them. CDR3 DNA: TGTGCCAGCAGTCACGGGGAACGCTACGAGCAGTACTTC. This translates into CASSHGERYEQYF.

Notes on this clonotype: The missing conserved phenylalanine or tryptophan at the end of this CDR3 makes a read error likely. The DNA is omitted, as the CDR3 cannot be located on it reliably, and the CDR3 follows TCRdb's listing. This chain connects TRBV2 to TRBJ1-3; the table's D call, TRBD1, has no DNA check behind it. Germline CDR1 reads SNHLY; CDR2 reads FYNNEI. The CDR3 comprises 8 residues, both ends counted. CDR3 in amino acids: CASSVQGA.

With respect to this clonotype: At one of its ends the junction is not consistent with the germline gene, which may arise from a read error. This chain links TRBV7-8 with TRBJ2-5; the D call may be TRBD1 or TRBD2 (6 bases each). CDR1 and CDR2 from the germline V gene are SGHVS and FQNEAQ. CDR3 size: 15 residues. The CDR3 DNA reads TGTGCCAGCAGCTTGCGGGACACCCGTCAAGTGACCCAGCACTTC. It specifies CASSLRDTRQVTQHF.

V gene TRBV11-2 combines with J gene TRBJ2-6; D is undetermined. This CDR3 is built from 15 residues. V lost 7 bases to trimming and J lost 4 bases, with 14 bases between them. The germline gives CDR1 SGHAT, CDR2 FQNNGV. CDR3 sequence (DNA): TGTGCCAGCAACTTTTCTGCTCCCGGGGCCAACGTCCTGACTTTC. It encodes CASNFSAPGANVLTF.

Remarks on this clonotype: This clone may be a read error of a much larger clone one base away. The V call is TRBV12-3 or TRBV12-4, the J call TRBJ2-1; D call uncertain. The CDR3 consists of 14 residues. CDR3 loop: CARSFRSRYNEQFF. CDR3 DNA: TGTGCCCGCAGTTTTCGGTCCAGATACAATGAGCAGTTCTTC.

The gene calls are TRBV9 and TRBJ1-5; D is unclear. V dropped 0 bases and J dropped 11 bases, with 24 bases sitting between them. CDR3 length equals 17 residues. Germline CDR1 is SGDLS and CDR2 is YYNGEE. The CDR3, as DNA: TGTGCCAGCAGCGTAGGAATGAGCCTTAGCGGGAGTGAGACCCAGCATTTT. Translating it yields CASSVGMSLSGSETQHF.

This clonotype occurred a few times. This may come from a read error, since a much larger clone is one base off. The gene calls are TRBV9 and TRBJ2-7, with TRBD2 matching over 9 bases. Germline CDR1 is SGDLS and CDR2 is YYNGEE. This CDR3 has 15 residues. The CDR3 protein is CASSVGLAESYEPYF. In DNA, the CDR3 is TGTGCCAGCAGCGTAGGACTAGCGGAGTCCTACGAGCCGTACTTC.

This clonotype appeared a few times. A clone one base away is much larger, so this may be a read error. This sequence joins TRBV20-1 and TRBJ2-5; 13 nucleotides line up with TRBD2. Germline trimming cut 5 bases from V and 4 bases from J; bases unmatched to any gene: 7. The CDR3 runs 15 residues. Germline values: CDR1 DFQATT, CDR2 SNEGSKA (reference sequence). CDR3: CSAGGLAGSTETQYF. The CDR3 DNA reads TGCAGTGCTGGGGGACTAGCGGGGTCTACAGAGACCCAGTACTTC.

The V gene is TRBV9, the J gene TRBJ2-3; D gene unclear. This CDR3 has 14 amino acids. V was shortened by 3 bases and J by 8 bases, with 16 bases between the two germline ends. In germline, CDR1 is SGDLS, CDR2 YYNGEE. This CDR3 reads CASSANDLAGTQYF. The CDR3 coding sequence is TGTGCCAGCAGCGCTAATGATTTAGCCGGTACGCAGTATTTT.

In this sample, this clonotype turned up a few times. This sequence joins TRBV20-1 and TRBJ2-6; D is unresolved. The germline V gene encodes CDR1 DFQATT and CDR2 SNEGSKA (reference sequence). Trimming cost V 0 bases and J 15 bases, with 0 bases left between them. The CDR3 runs 8 residues. CDR3 coding DNA: TGCAGTGCTAGAGACCTGACTTTC. Translated, it gives CSARDLTF.

The V call is TRBV10-3, the J call TRBJ2-3; D might be TRBD2 (6 bases). The CDR3 length is 12 residues. Germline CDR1 reads ENHRY; CDR2 reads SYGVKD. The CDR3 sequence is CASGGGTDTQYF. The DNA for the CDR3 is TGTGCTAGCGGAGGGGGCACAGATACGCAGTATTTT.

This clonotype is categorized as medium-sized. The chain recombines TRBV7-6 with TRBJ2-7, with D tentatively TRBD2 (6 bases). Trimming cost V 5 bases and J 7 bases, with 12 bases left between them. The CDR3 extends over 12 amino acids. Germline V gene data show CDR1 as SGHVS and CDR2 as FNYEAQ. The CDR3 region is CASSVAGTEQYF. The DNA for the CDR3 is TGTGCCAGCAGCGTGGCCGGGACTGAGCAGTACTTC.

In regard to this clonotype: In this CDR3 the conserved last residue, phenylalanine or tryptophan, is missing, so a read error is likely. This chain connects TRBV19 to TRBJ2-3; 9 nucleotides align to TRBD2. The germline CDR1 and CDR2 sequences are LNHDA and SQIVND (reference sequence). Trimming cost V 3 bases and J 5 bases; bases outside gene matches: 9. This CDR3 region has 16 residues. CDR3 in DNA: TGTGCCAGTAGTATCTTAGTCGCGGGAGGGGGAGATACGCAGTATTCT. Amino acids: CASSILVAGGGDTQYS.

This clonotype appeared many times. The rearrangement joins TRBV6-1 to TRBJ2-1; possible D gene TRBD1, 5 bases. This CDR3 is built from 13 residues. Looked up from germline, CDR1 is MNHNS and CDR2 is SASEGT. V lost 6 bases and J 3 bases, leaving 9 bases between the germline ends. The CDR3 is CASSDRDYNEQFF. The CDR3 DNA follows: TGTGCCAGCAGCGACAGAGACTACAATGAGCAGTTCTTC.

This clonotype was seen many times. The rearrangement links TRBV20-1 to TRBJ2-5, with TRBD2 matching over 12 bases. With 6 bases clipped from V and 5 bases from J, the junction kept 10 bases outside the gene matches. Germline CDR1 is DFQATT and CDR2 is SNEGSKA (reference sequence). The CDR3 covers 15 residues. CDR3 nucleotides: TGCAGTGCCCGACCTAGCGGGAGGGCCTGGGAGACCCAGTACTTC. It is translated as CSARPSGRAWETQYF.

For this clonotype: This CDR3 fails to terminate in the conserved phenylalanine or tryptophan, so it likely reflects a read error. It is unclear where the CDR3 begins or ends on the DNA, so no DNA is shown, and the CDR3 is as TCRdb lists it. Here the CDR3 reads CASSYSSQ. This chain connects TRBV6-5 to TRBJ1-6. Germline values: CDR1 MNHEY, CDR2 SVGAGI. The CDR3 spans 8 residues, counting both ends.

A few counts support this clonotype. The J gene is TRBJ2-3, the V gene TRBV2; a possible D gene is TRBD1 (5 bases). The germline V gene encodes CDR1 SNHLY and CDR2 FYNNEI. The CDR3 sequence is 14 residues long. The DNA of the CDR3 is TGTGCTAGTGAAGGGGCCTCACCCACAGATACGCAGTATTTT. Translation gives CASEGASPTDTQYF.

This clonotype was found many times. This rearrangement joins TRBV5-1 to TRBJ2-1; 12 bases map to TRBD2. The CDR3 is 16 residues long. The V and J ends lost 0 bases and 10 bases, in that order; junction bases with no gene match: 8. Germline CDR1 SGHRS, CDR2 YFSETQ. CDR3 DNA sequence: TGCGCCAGCAGCTTGGCCCTAGTCGGACTAGCGGGGGAGCAGTTCTTC. It codes for CASSLALVGLAGEQFF. The complete variable domain, with remaining parts taken from reference TRBV5-1 and TRBJ2-1, reads KAGVTQTPRYLIKTRGQQVTLSCSPISGHRSVSWYQQTPGQGLQFLFEYFSETQRNKGNFPGRFSGRQFSNSRSEMNVSTLELGDSALYLCASSLALVGLAGEQFFGPGTRLTVL.

This chain links TRBV20-1 with TRBJ1-5; possible D gene TRBD1, 6 bases. With 4 bases removed from V and 5 bases from J, the gap between germline ends came to 18 bases. CDR1 and CDR2 (germline): DFQATT, SNEGSKA (reference sequence). This CDR3 has 15 residues. The CDR3 reads CSANPPGGHDQPQHF. The CDR3 DNA follows: TGCAGTGCTAACCCTCCCGGGGGGCACGATCAGCCCCAGCATTTT.

About this clonotype: This sequence may be a read error, since a much larger clone differs from it by one base. The chain combines TRBV6-6 with TRBJ2-2, with D possibly being TRBD1 or TRBD2 (5 bases each). The germline V gene encodes CDR1 MNHNY and CDR2 SVGAGI (reference sequence). Trimming took off 5 bases at V and 0 bases at J, with 13 bases between the two ends. The CDR3 loop spans 16 amino acids. Written as DNA, the CDR3 is TGTGCCAGCAGTCACAGGTGGGAGTCGAACACCGGGGAGCTGTTTTTT. It is translated as CASSHRWESNTGELFF.